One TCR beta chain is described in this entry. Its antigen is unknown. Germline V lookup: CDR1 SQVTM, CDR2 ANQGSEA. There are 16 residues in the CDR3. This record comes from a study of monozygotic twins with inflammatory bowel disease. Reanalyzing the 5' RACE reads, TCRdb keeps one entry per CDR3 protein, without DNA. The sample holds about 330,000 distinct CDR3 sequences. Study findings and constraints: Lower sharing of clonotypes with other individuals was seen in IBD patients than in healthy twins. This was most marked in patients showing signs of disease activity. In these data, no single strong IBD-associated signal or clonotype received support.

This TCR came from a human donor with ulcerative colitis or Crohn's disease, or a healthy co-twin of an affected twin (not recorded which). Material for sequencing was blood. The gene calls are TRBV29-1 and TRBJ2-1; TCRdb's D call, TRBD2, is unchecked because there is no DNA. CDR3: CSVRTSGSPAYNEQFF.